The 21 T cell receptor beta chains listed next were all sequenced from one sample in a study of T cell responses to AZD1222 COVID-19 vaccine. Clones were sequenced by immunoSEQ multiplex PCR, and TCRdb holds only the in-frame ones, with some missing. In the table there are roughly 120,000 clones, 75% to 90% of which are singletons. This material consisted of peripheral blood, taken 28 days after the second AZD1222 dose. The receptors here all came from an adult who received the AZD1222 COVID-19 vaccine.

This clone appeared once. For the CDR3, the DNA is TGTGCCAGCAGTTCCCGGACTAGCGGGGGGCGAGAGACCCAGTACTTC. Translating gives CASSSRTSGGRETQYF. This chain links TRBV6-5 with TRBJ2-5, with 14 bases that match TRBD2. The CDR3 totals 16 residues. Trimming took 4 bases from V and 4 from J; bases not matched to a gene: 5. Germline CDR1 and CDR2: MNHEY and SVGAGI.

V and J are TRBV6-4 and TRBJ2-3; tentatively, D is TRBD2 (7 bases). The germline V and J ends were trimmed by 5 bases and 2 bases, with 14 bases remaining between them. Germline values: CDR1 MRHNA, CDR2 SNTAGT. The CDR3 spans 15 residues. The CDR3 protein is CASSRAGAHTDTQYF. In DNA form, the CDR3 reads TGTGCCAGCAGTAGGGCGGGGGCGCACACAGATACGCAGTATTTT.

V and J are TRBV18 and TRBJ1-1; possible D gene TRBD1, 5 bases. V was pared by 1 base and J by 5 bases, with 17 bases between. CDR1 KGHSH and CDR2 LQKENI come from the germline V gene. This CDR3 contains 16 residues. In DNA, the CDR3 is TGTGCCAGCTCACCACTACGGCAGGGTGAGGAGACTGAAGCTTTCTTT. Its translation is CASSPLRQGEETEAFF. Looking up the rest from reference TRBV18 and TRBJ1-1 gives the full variable domain: NAGVMQNPRHLVRRRGQEARLRCSPMKGHSHVYWYRQLPEEGLKFMVYLQKENIIDESGMPKERFSAEFPKEGPSILRIQQVVRGDSAAYFCASSPLRQGEETEAFFGQGTRLTVV.

The chain employs TRBV11-2 and TRBJ2-3; the match to TRBD2 covers 7 bases. The CDR3 is made up of 16 amino acids. Per germline, CDR1 SGHAT and CDR2 FQNNGV. The trim removed 5 bases at V and 1 base at J, leaving 9 bases unmatched. CDR3 residues: CASSQDASGGTDTQYF. In nucleotides, the CDR3 is TGTGCCAGCAGCCAAGACGCAAGCGGGGGCACAGATACGCAGTATTTT.

This sequence joins TRBV24-1 and TRBJ2-5; 7 nucleotides line up with TRBD1. The CDR3 loop spans 13 amino acids. Germline CDR1 is KGHDR and CDR2 is SFDVKD. J was trimmed by 2 bases and V by 9 bases; bases with no gene match: 5. The CDR3 bases are TGTGCCACCTGGGCAGGGGGACAAGAGACCCAGTACTTC. Translated, it gives CATWAGGQETQYF.

This clone was recorded a few times. A read error may account for a junction end that differs from germline. The sample holds other DNA sequences that translate to the same CDR3. This rearrangement joins TRBV2 to TRBJ2-3; maybe TRBD2 (5 bases). CDR3 length: 15 residues. The germline gives CDR1 SNHLY, CDR2 FYNNEI. The CDR3: CASSARSGGTDTQYF. The DNA of the CDR3 is TGTGCCAGCAGTGCGCGAAGCGGAGGCACGGATACGCAGTATTTT.

V is TRBV6-1 and J is TRBJ1-3; D uncertain. The CDR3 has 15 amino acids. Looked up from germline, CDR1 is MNHNS and CDR2 is SASEGT. V shed 2 bases and J shed 2 bases, with 10 bases lying between them. Written as DNA, the CDR3 is TGTGCCAGCAGTGAATCAGGCCACGCTGGAAACACCATATATTTT. It yields the protein CASSESGHAGNTIYF.

The chain employs TRBV4-2 and TRBJ2-7, with D possibly matching TRBD2 (7 bases). Germline assignment: CDR1 LGHNA and CDR2 YNFKEQ. CDR3 size: 15 residues. V dropped 0 bases and J dropped 4 bases, with 13 bases sitting between them. The CDR3 nucleotides read TGTGCCAGCAGCCAAGACTACGGGGGGCTGTACGAGCAGTACTTC. It yields the protein CASSQDYGGLYEQYF.

The CDR3 sequence: CASSQGGGLGEKLFF. CDR3 coding DNA: TGCGCCAGCAGCCAGGGAGGGGGCCTGGGAGAAAAACTGTTTTTT. The chain uses TRBV4-1 and TRBJ1-4, with 7 bases fitting TRBD1. With 3 bases clipped from V and 8 bases from J, the junction kept 9 bases outside the gene matches. The CDR3 is 15 amino acids. CDR1 is MGHRA, CDR2 YSYEKL, per germline.

This rearrangement joins TRBV18 to TRBJ2-7, with 9 positions matching TRBD2. The germline CDR1 and CDR2 sequences are KGHSH and LQKENI. CDR3 length equals 12 residues. The V segment lost 6 bases and the J segment 12 bases; nucleotides outside the gene matches: 9. The CDR3 coding sequence is TGTGCCAGCTCCCAACTAGCGGGCCGTGGGTACTTC. It specifies CASSQLAGRGYF.

This clone has more than one count but fewer than ten. This chain connects TRBV6-4 to TRBJ1-2; D may be TRBD1 (5 bases). This CDR3 has 13 residues. V gave up 8 bases and J gave up 0 bases, with 10 bases separating them. The germline gives CDR1 MRHNA, CDR2 SNTAGT. The DNA of the CDR3 is TGTGCCAGCCCGGCAGGGACTAACTATGGCTACACCTTC. Its protein product is CASPAGTNYGYTF.

This clone was seen once. The rearrangement links TRBV27 to TRBJ1-1, with D possibly being TRBD1 (6 bases). Germline loops: CDR1 MNHEY, CDR2 SMNVEV (reference sequence). The V and J ends lost 3 bases and 0 bases respectively, with 8 bases between them. The CDR3 contains 14 residues. The CDR3 bases are TGTGCCAGCAGTTTTAGGGGGTTGAACACTGAAGCTTTCTTT. Translated, it gives CASSFRGLNTEAFF.

The chain is built from TRBV19 and TRBJ1-1; TRBD1 might be the D (5 bases). CDR3 size: 13 residues. V was pared by 5 bases and J by 5 bases, with 12 bases between. Germline V CDR1 and CDR2: LNHDA, SQIVND (reference sequence). CDR3: CASSPQGRTEAFF. The CDR3 DNA follows: TGTGCCAGTAGTCCTCAGGGTAGGACTGAAGCTTTCTTT.

The rearrangement links TRBV18 to TRBJ2-1, with no clear D. The CDR3 extends over 14 amino acids. V was cut by 3 bases and J by 0 bases, with 6 bases left in between. Germline V lookup: CDR1 KGHSH, CDR2 LQKENI. The CDR3 sequence is CASSPKSSYNEQFF. CDR3 nucleotides: TGTGCCAGCTCACCTAAGAGCTCCTACAATGAGCAGTTCTTC.

J is TRBJ2-2 and V is TRBV5-1; weak D call: TRBD2 (6 bases). This CDR3 spans 13 amino acids. V gave up 2 bases and J gave up 6 bases, with 8 bases separating them. Per the germline V gene, CDR1 is SGHRS and CDR2 is YFSETQ. In DNA, the CDR3 is TGCGCCAGCAGCTTTAGCGGCTCCGGGGAGCTGTTTTTT. Its protein is CASSFSGSGELFF.

The chain employs TRBV6-5 and TRBJ1-2; 7 nucleotides match TRBD1. This CDR3 is built from 16 residues. The V and J ends lost 0 bases and 6 bases, in that order; junction bases with no gene match: 10. The V gene's germline CDR1 is MNHEY and CDR2 SVGAGI. The CDR3 nucleotides are TGTGCCAGCAGTTACTCACCCCCGGGACAGAATCATGGCTACACCTTC. Translation: CASSYSPPGQNHGYTF.

This chain links TRBV11-2 with TRBJ2-6, with 8 nucleotides matching TRBD1. V shed 5 bases and J 0 bases; nucleotides not matched to a gene: 6. Per the germline V gene, CDR1 is SGHAT and CDR2 is FQNNGV. The CDR3 is 17 residues long. The CDR3 here is CASSTGQGGSGANVLTF. For the CDR3, the DNA is TGTGCCAGCAGCACAGGACAGGGAGGCTCTGGGGCCAACGTCCTGACTTTC.

V gene TRBV6-6 combines with J gene TRBJ2-5; maybe TRBD2 (5 bases). Looked up from germline, CDR1 is MNHNY and CDR2 is SVGAGI (reference sequence). V shed 5 bases and J shed 5 bases, with 12 bases lying between them. The CDR3 is 13 amino acids. CDR3 DNA: TGTGCCAGCAGTCAAGACTCGGGGGAGACCCAGTACTTC. Its translation is CASSQDSGETQYF.

The chain employs TRBV19 and TRBJ2-2, with D uncertain. With 5 bases removed from V and 4 bases from J, the gap between germline ends came to 14 bases. From germline, CDR1 is LNHDA and CDR2 SQIVND (reference sequence). The CDR3 extends over 15 amino acids. CDR3 bases: TGTGCCAGTAGTCCCAGTCGCAGCTTCACCGGGGAGCTGTTTTTT. Translating gives CASSPSRSFTGELFF.

The chain is built from TRBV6-2 or TRBV6-3 and TRBJ1-6; no firm D call. CDR3 size: 14 residues. Germline V gene lookup returns CDR1 MNHEY and CDR2 SVGEGT. V dropped 4 bases and J dropped 5 bases, with 9 bases sitting between them. The CDR3 nucleotides read TGTGCCAGCAGTTGGGCCACCAATAATTCACCCCTCCACTTT. Protein product: CASSWATNNSPLHF.

The chain uses TRBV19 and TRBJ1-5, with 8 positions matching TRBD1. The V segment lost 6 bases and the J segment 3 bases; nucleotides outside the gene matches: 7. CDR3 length equals 15 residues. The germline CDR1 and CDR2 sequences are LNHDA and SQIVND (reference sequence). The CDR3, as DNA: TGTGCCAGTAGCAACCAGGGGGCAATCAATCAGCCCCAGCATTTT. Translated: CASSNQGAINQPQHF.